These T cell receptor beta chains were read from a single sample in a study of T cells in Graves' hyperthyroidism and ophthalmopathy. TCRdb used MiXCR to reprocess the multiplex PCR reads, holding one entry per CDR3 protein. The table includes hundreds of thousands of distinct CDR3 sequences, 12% to 15% detected once. The sample was blood. These receptors were obtained from a young woman with Graves' hyperthyroidism. CDR3s include the opening cysteine and the closing phenylalanine or tryptophan. D genes are given only for firm matches. A row's size may be missing; if present it is once, few, many or a size class.

clone size	D gene	V gene	J gene	CDR3 DNA	CDR3 protein
few	TRBD2	TRBV6-1	TRBJ2-3	TGTGCCAGCAGCTTACACAGACTAGCGGGCACTAGCACAGATACGCAGTATTTT	CASSLHRLAGTSTDTQYF
few	TRBD2	TRBV20-1	TRBJ2-1	TGCAGTGCTAGACTAGCGGGAGTTTACTCCTACAATGAGCAGTTCTTC	CSARLAGVYSYNEQFF
-	-	TRBV14	TRBJ1-2	TGTGCCAGCAGCCAAGGTCGGGGTGCTGGCTACACCTTC	CASSQGRGAGYTF
few	TRBD2	TRBV25-1	TRBJ2-3	TGTGCCAGCAGTGAATACCGACTAGCCGGTCCCACAGATACGCAGTATTTT	CASSEYRLAGPTDTQYF
-	TRBD2	TRBV9	TRBJ2-1	TGTGCCAGCAGCGTAGATTTAGCGGGAGGGGCCTACAATGAGCAGTTCTTC	CASSVDLAGGAYNEQFF
-	-	TRBV27	TRBJ2-7	TGTGCCAGCAGTTTAGTGGGAGACTCCTACGAGCAGTACTTC	CASSLVGDSYEQYF
-	-	TRBV6-1	TRBJ2-5	TGTGCCAGCAGTGATGTAAGTGGAAGAAAGGAGACCCAGTACTTC	CASSDVSGRKETQYF
many	-	TRBV28	TRBJ2-1	TGTGCCAGCAGTTCCCCAGGCTCTTACAATGAGCAGTTCTTC	CASSSPGSYNEQFF
few	TRBD1	TRBV7-9	TRBJ2-7	TGTGCCAGCAGCCTTGGGACAGCCTACAATGAGCAGTACTTC	CASSLGTAYNEQYF
few	-	TRBV7-2	TRBJ2-2	TGTGCCAGCGTTTCCGGGAGCATGACCACCGGGGAGCTGTTTTTT	CASVSGSMTTGELFF
many	-	TRBV5-1	TRBJ1-3	TGCGCCAGCAGACAAAGGGCTGGAAACACCATATATTTT	CASRQRAGNTIYF
-	TRBD1	TRBV19	TRBJ2-1	TGTGCCAGTTTATCCGGGACAGGGTGGTTCTTC	CASLSGTGWFF
-	TRBD2	TRBV6-1	TRBJ2-4	TGTGCCAGCAGTTCTCCGACTAGCGGGAGGATAAACATTCAGTACTTC	CASSSPTSGRINIQYF
many	-	TRBV7-2	TRBJ2-7	TGTGCCAGCAGCTTAGGACAGGCCCCAACCTACGAGCAGTACTTC	CASSLGQAPTYEQYF
many	-	TRBV13	TRBJ1-1	TGTGCCAGCAGCTCCGGGACGACAGCGGAAGCTTTCTTT	CASSSGTTAEAFF
-	TRBD1	TRBV5-1	TRBJ2-2	TGCGCCAGCAGCAGCCAGGGGGTGCTGGTCACCGGGGAGCTGTTTTTT	CASSSQGVLVTGELFF
few	TRBD2	TRBV9	TRBJ2-7	TGTGCCAGCAGCGCCTACCTAGCGGGAGTGGGCGAGCAGTACTTC	CASSAYLAGVGEQYF